These T cell receptor beta chains were read from a single sample in a study of CD8 T cells in Susac syndrome. TCRdb recomputed calls from the immunoSEQ multiplex PCR reads with MiXCR, one row per CDR3 protein. The profile shows 130,000 or so distinct CDR3 sequences, roughly 94% of them singletons. Source material: CD8+ T cells from PBMCs. The receptors come from a human donor with Susac syndrome. The CDR3 runs from the conserved cysteine through the conserved F or W.

V gene	CDR3 length	J gene	CDR3 protein
TRBV7-3	13	TRBJ2-5	CASSYSSQETQYF
TRBV15	13	TRBJ1-1	CATSRTENTEAFF
TRBV27	11	TRBJ2-1	CVVGLGDEQFF
TRBV13	15	TRBJ2-1	CASSLSLAEYNEQFF
TRBV3-1	14	TRBJ1-2	CASSQDPSGDGYTF
TRBV16	13	TRBJ1-1	CASSQGVNTEAFF
TRBV24-1	13	TRBJ2-7	CATSDNDSYEQYF
TRBV19	14	TRBJ1-2	CASAWGNSFNGYTF
TRBV9	15	TRBJ2-3	CASSDGTSGTDTQYF
TRBV3-1	14	TRBJ2-2	CASSPGLNTGELFF
TRBV23-1	14	TRBJ2-7	CASTQGDRTYEQYF
TRBV15	14	TRBJ2-7	CATSGGQDSGEQYF
TRBV11-2	17	TRBJ2-2	CASSLPPTGPNTGELFF
TRBV13	13	TRBJ1-1	CASSPFMNTEAFF
TRBV19	13	TRBJ2-5	CASSIAIGETQYF
TRBV6-4	14	TRBJ2-3	CASSDGQGADTQYF
TRBV11-2	13	TRBJ1-6	CASSRDTNSPLHF
TRBV2	14	TRBJ2-1	CASSDANSYNEQFF
TRBV29-1	16	TRBJ1-5	CSVELREGRVAQPQHF
TRBV19	15	TRBJ1-5	CASSIVRQSNQPQHF
TRBV4-1	16	TRBJ2-2	CASSQVAGLGTGELFF
TRBV2	14	TRBJ2-2	CAIPTGVNTGVLFF
TRBV7-9	15	TRBJ1-3	CASSVRTGPGNTIYF
TRBV29-1	12	TRBJ1-2	CSVGGVGHGYTF
TRBV3-1	16	TRBJ2-3	CASSPQNGLTTDTQYF
TRBV6-5	14	TRBJ1-2	CASTGTEYGYGYTF
TRBV19	13	TRBJ2-7	CASSNRGFYEQYF
TRBV7-6	16	TRBJ2-1	CASSSFPGTSRDEQFF
TRBV7-6	13	TRBJ2-1	CASSLVDGGEQFF
TRBV7-3	11	TRBJ1-5	CASSLNQPQHF
TRBV9	14	TRBJ1-5	CASGDSYSNQPQHF
TRBV7-9	14	TRBJ1-1	CASSLLGPGTEAFF
TRBV14	16	TRBJ1-2	CASSQEISGQDYGYTF
TRBV7-2	16	TRBJ2-7	CASSLSETGVSYEQYF
TRBV4-3	14	TRBJ1-2	CASSQDLHGNGYTF
TRBV5-1	14	TRBJ2-5	CASSLGAGQETQYF
TRBV7-2	13	TRBJ2-3	CASSLDGGDTQYF
TRBV13	16	TRBJ2-1	CASSFGRGGIWNEQFF
TRBV15	11	TRBJ2-7	CATSRDNEQYF
TRBV9	15	TRBJ2-1	CASSVVAGGYNEQFF
TRBV7-9	14	TRBJ1-6	CASSLVFLDSPLHF
TRBV4-1	16	TRBJ1-4	CASSRLSGGAEEKLFF